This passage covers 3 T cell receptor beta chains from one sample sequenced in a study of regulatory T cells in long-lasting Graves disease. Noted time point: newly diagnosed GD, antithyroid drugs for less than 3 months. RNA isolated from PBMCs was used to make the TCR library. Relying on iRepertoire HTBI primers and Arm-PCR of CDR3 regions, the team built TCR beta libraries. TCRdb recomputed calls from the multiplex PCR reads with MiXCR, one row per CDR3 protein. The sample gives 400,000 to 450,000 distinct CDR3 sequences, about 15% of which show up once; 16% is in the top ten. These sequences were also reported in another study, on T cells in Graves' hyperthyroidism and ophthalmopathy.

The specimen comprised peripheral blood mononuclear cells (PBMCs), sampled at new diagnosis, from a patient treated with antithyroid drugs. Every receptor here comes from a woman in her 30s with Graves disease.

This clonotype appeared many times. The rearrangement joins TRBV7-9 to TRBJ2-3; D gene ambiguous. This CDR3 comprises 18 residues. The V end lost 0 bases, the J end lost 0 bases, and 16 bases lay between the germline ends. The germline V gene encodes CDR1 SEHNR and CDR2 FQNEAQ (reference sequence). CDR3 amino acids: CASSLALSTRRSTDTQYF. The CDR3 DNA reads TGTGCCAGCAGCTTAGCGCTAAGTACGCGTCGTAGCACAGATACGCAGTATTTT.

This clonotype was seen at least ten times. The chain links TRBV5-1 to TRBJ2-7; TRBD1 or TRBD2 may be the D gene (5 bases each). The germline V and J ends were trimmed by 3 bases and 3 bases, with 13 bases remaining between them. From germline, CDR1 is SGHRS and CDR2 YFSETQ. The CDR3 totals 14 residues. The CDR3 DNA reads TGCGCCAGCAGCTCAATCGGGGCGGACTACGAGCAGTACTTC. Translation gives CASSSIGADYEQYF.

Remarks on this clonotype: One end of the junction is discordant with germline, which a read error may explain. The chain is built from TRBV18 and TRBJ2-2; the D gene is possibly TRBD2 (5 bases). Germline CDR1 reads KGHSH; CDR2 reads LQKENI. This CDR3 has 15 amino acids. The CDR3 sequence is CASSPPSPNTGEPFF. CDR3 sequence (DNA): TGTGCCAGCTCACCACCTTCCCCGAACACCGGGGAGCCGTTTTTT.